This T cell receptor (beta chain) was documented in a study of human T cells and chemical hapten exposure. Study-level results: Patch test score showed a positive correlation with PT1 expanded TCR counts.

CDR3 length: 12 residues. V lost 0 bases and J 2 bases, leaving 1 base between the germline ends. The germline V gene encodes CDR1 DFQATT and CDR2 SNEGSKA (reference sequence). Attachment of unique molecular identifiers to individual cDNA molecules was performed in the library. MiXCR, applied by TCRdb to the RACE reads, yields one record per CDR3 protein. The profile shows some 94,000 distinct CDR3 sequences, over 10% of them singletons. Comment on this clonotype: As yet, its antigen is unknown.

Time point reported: patch test 1, 2 weeks after DPC sensitization. Treatment here: therapeutic diphenylcyclopropenone sensitization with weekly scalp DPC. Total RNA was isolated from unfractionated whole blood. The sequence was obtained from a woman between 40 and 55 years old with alopecia areata. Some clones in this sample may be carry-over from other donors' samples. The sample was whole blood, taken in connection with sensitization to the hapten diphenylcyclopropenone (DPC). V usage is TRBV20-1 and J usage is TRBJ2-2; D uncertain. The CDR3 DNA reads TGCAGTGCTAGAGAAAACACCGGGGAGCTGTTTTTT. This encodes CSARENTGELFF.